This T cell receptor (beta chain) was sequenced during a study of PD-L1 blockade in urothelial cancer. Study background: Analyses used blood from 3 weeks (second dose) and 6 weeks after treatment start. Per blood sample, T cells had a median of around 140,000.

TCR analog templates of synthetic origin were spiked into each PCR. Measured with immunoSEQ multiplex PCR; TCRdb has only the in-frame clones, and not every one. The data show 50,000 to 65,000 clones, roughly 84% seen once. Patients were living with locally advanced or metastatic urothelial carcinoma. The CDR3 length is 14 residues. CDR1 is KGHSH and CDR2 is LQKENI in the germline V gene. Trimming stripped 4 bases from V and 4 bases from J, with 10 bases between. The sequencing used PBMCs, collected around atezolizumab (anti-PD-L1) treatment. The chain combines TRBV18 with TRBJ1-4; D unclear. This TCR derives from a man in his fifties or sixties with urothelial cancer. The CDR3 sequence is CASSLAGSNEKLFF. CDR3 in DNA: TGTGCCAGCTCACTGGCAGGCAGTAATGAAAAACTGTTTTTT.